The clone carrying this T cell receptor (beta chain) has ten or more counts. Antigen: not known. Input was around 1 million sorted T cells, either CD4+ or CD8+. Trimming took off 8 bases at V and 0 bases at J, with 24 bases between the two ends. This CDR3 has 18 amino acids. Germline loops: CDR1 MNHEY, CDR2 SMNVEV (reference sequence). As for the cDNA, it was generated by 5'RACE with 10-nucleotide random UMIs. MiXCR, applied by TCRdb to the 5' RACE reads, yields one record per CDR3 protein. Of 15,000 to 20,000 distinct CDR3 sequences listed, around 11% are singletons. The data originate from a study of neurological immune-mediated disorders. Study results and caveats: The greatest TCR clonal expansion appeared in HTLV-1-associated myelopathy and the smallest, falling below healthy controls, in multiple sclerosis. Private repertoires in all groups were suggested by the finding that expanded clones across subjects shared no CDR3 amino acid sequences.

The sequence was collected from a woman aged 50 to 60 in good health. The sequenced sample was CD8+ T cells from blood. The chain employs TRBV27 and TRBJ2-3; the D gene is possibly TRBD2 (6 bases). This chain's CDR3 is CASGGLGPQGASTDTQYF. CDR3 DNA: TGTGCCAGCGGGGGGTTAGGACCTCAGGGAGCGAGCACAGATACGCAGTATTTT.